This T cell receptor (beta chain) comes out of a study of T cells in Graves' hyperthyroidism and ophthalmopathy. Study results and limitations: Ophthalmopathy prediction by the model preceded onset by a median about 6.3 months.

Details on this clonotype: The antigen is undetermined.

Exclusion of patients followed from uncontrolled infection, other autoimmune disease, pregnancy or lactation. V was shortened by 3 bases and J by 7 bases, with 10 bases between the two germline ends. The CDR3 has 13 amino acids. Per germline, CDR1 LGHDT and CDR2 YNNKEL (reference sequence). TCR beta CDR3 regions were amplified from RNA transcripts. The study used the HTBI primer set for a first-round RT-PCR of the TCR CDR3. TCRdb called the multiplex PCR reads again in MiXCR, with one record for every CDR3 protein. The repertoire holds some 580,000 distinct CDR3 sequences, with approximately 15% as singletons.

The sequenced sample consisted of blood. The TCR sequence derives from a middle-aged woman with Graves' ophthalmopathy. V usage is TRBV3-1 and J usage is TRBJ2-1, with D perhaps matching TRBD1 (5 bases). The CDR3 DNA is TGTGCCAGCAGCCATCGCCAGGGTAATGAGCAGTTCTTC. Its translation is CASSHRQGNEQFF.